A single sample gave rise to the 22 T cell receptor beta chains below, sequenced in a study of blood T cell repertoires in COVID-19 (dated by TCRdb to the early 2020s). Libraries came from the immunoSEQ multiplex PCR assay. TCRdb provides this immuneACCESS table in a form limited to in-frame rearrangements. Some clones are lacking; in checked studies, under half of them reflect an unresolved V gene, and why the rest are absent is not known. In all, the sample holds 150,000 to 200,000 clones, and roughly 90% of those were seen once. Together, the top ten hold 6.5% to 8% of the sample. The source material was PBMCs or T cells enriched from blood (not recorded which). All receptors come from a woman in her forties or fifties who had recovered from COVID-19.

This clone was seen a single time. In DNA form, the CDR3 reads TGTGCCAGCTCACCAGGGGGCTTCGGTTACACCTTC. It translates to CASSPGGFGYTF. V usage is TRBV18 and J usage is TRBJ1-2; perhaps TRBD1 as D (6 bases). There are 12 residues in the CDR3. Trimming left V 2 bases short and J 11 bases short, with 12 bases between. Germline-derived CDR1 and CDR2 are KGHSH and LQKENI.

Turning to this clone: This sample also contains other DNA sequences that code for the same CDR3. The J gene is TRBJ1-5, the V gene TRBV7-2, with D perhaps TRBD1 (6 bases). This CDR3 has 13 residues. Germline CDR1 reads SGHTA; CDR2 reads FQGNSA. V shed 5 bases and J shed 4 bases, with 9 bases lying between them. In DNA, the CDR3 is TGTGCCAGCAGCCCTGACAGGAATCAGCCCCAGCATTTT. The encoded protein is CASSPDRNQPQHF.

V and J are TRBV6-2 or TRBV6-3 and TRBJ2-2, with D maybe TRBD1 (6 bases). CDR1 and CDR2 from the germline V gene are MNHEY and SVGEGT. The V end was cut by 5 bases, the J end by 1 base, with 8 bases between. There are 14 residues in the CDR3. CDR3 sequence reads: CASSGDMNTGELFF. CDR3 nucleotide sequence: TGTGCCAGCAGTGGGGACATGAACACCGGGGAGCTGTTTTTT.

The chain links TRBV6-2 or TRBV6-3 to TRBJ1-1, with TRBD1 identical over 7 bases. The CDR3 extends over 14 amino acids. CDR1 is MNHEY and CDR2 is SVGEGT in the germline V gene. J was trimmed by 4 bases and V by 5 bases; bases with no gene match: 7. This CDR3 reads CASSRQGGTTEAFF. The CDR3 DNA reads as TGTGCCAGCAGTCGCCAGGGGGGTACCACTGAAGCTTTCTTT.

The CDR3 protein is CASSLGGANTGELFF. The CDR3, as DNA: TGTGCCAGCAGCTTGGGGGGCGCGAACACCGGGGAGCTGTTTTTT. The chain has TRBV5-4 and TRBJ2-2, with D tentatively TRBD1 (5 bases). The CDR3 length is 15 residues. Per germline, CDR1 SGHNT and CDR2 YYREEE (reference sequence). V was shortened by 0 bases and J by 0 bases, with 6 bases between the two germline ends.

This chain joins TRBV7-2 and TRBJ2-3; 8 bases are shared with TRBD2. With 1 base clipped from V and 2 bases from J, the junction kept 5 bases outside the gene matches. This CDR3 has 16 residues. Germline loops: CDR1 SGHTA, CDR2 FQGNSA. The CDR3 DNA is TGTGCCAGCAGCTTAGTGGTAGCGGGGACCACAGATACGCAGTATTTT. Its protein product is CASSLVVAGTTDTQYF.

The chain combines TRBV14 with TRBJ2-2, with 9 bases lining up with TRBD1. This CDR3 has 17 residues. J was trimmed by 6 bases and V by 2 bases; bases with no gene match: 10. Germline loops: CDR1 SGHDN, CDR2 FVKESK. CDR3 region: CASSQRGTGRSAGELFF. CDR3 sequence (DNA): TGTGCCAGCAGCCAAAGAGGGACAGGGAGGTCCGCCGGGGAGCTGTTTTTT.

J is TRBJ2-2 and V is TRBV5-3, with 8 bases matching TRBD2. TRBV5-3 counts as an open reading frame of uncertain function. This CDR3 comprises 19 residues. The V and J ends lost 0 bases and 2 bases, in that order; junction bases with no gene match: 12. CDR3 protein: CARSLESPGAGGNTGELFF. In DNA form, the CDR3 reads TGTGCCAGAAGCTTGGAGTCACCAGGGGCGGGGGGTAACACCGGGGAGCTGTTTTTT.

The gene calls are TRBV6-2 or TRBV6-3 and TRBJ2-7, with 7 bases aligning to TRBD1. The ends lost 2 bases at V and 5 bases at J; junction bases unmatched: 9. CDR1 is MNHEY, CDR2 SVGEGT, per germline. The length of the CDR3 is 15 residues. CDR3 protein: CASSYPWDSSDEQYF. CDR3 nucleotides: TGTGCCAGCAGTTACCCCTGGGACAGTAGTGACGAGCAGTACTTC.

The chain joins TRBV4-2 to TRBJ2-1; possible D gene TRBD1, 6 bases. V was cut by 4 bases and J by 4 bases, with 17 bases left in between. The CDR3 covers 16 residues. CDR1 and CDR2 (germline): LGHNA, YNFKEQ. Written as DNA, the CDR3 is TGTGCCAGCAGCCCTCGATTCCGGGACACATACAATGAGCAGTTCTTC. This codes for CASSPRFRDTYNEQFF.

V gene TRBV3-1 (or the pseudogene TRBV3-2) combines with J gene TRBJ2-2, with 9 bases matching TRBD1. The CDR3 is 16 amino acids. CDR1 LGHDT and CDR2 YNNKEL come from the germline V gene (reference sequence). V lost 6 bases to trimming and J lost 4 bases; unmatched junction nucleotides: 9. The CDR3 region has the DNA TGTGCCAGCAGGTCCGGGACAGGGCGCTTCACCGGGGAGCTGTTTTTT. Its translation is CASRSGTGRFTGELFF.

This rearrangement joins TRBV11-3 to TRBJ2-2; D might be TRBD2 (5 bases). V was clipped by 3 bases and J by 5 bases, with 10 bases between them. The CDR3 extends over 14 amino acids. The V gene's germline CDR1 is SGHNT and CDR2 YENEEA. Written as DNA, the CDR3 is TGTGCCAGCAGCTTGAGGCGAGGGACCGGGGAGCTGTTTTTT. Its translation: CASSLRRGTGELFF.

V is TRBV7-3 and J is TRBJ1-1, with D perhaps matching TRBD1 (5 bases). CDR1 and CDR2 from the germline V gene are SGHTA and FQGTGA. CDR3 length: 14 residues. With 4 bases removed from V and 4 bases from J, the gap between germline ends came to 13 bases. CDR3 sequence: CASSSSGGFTEAFF. The CDR3 DNA reads TGTGCCAGCAGCTCCTCGGGGGGTTTCACTGAAGCTTTCTTT.

This chain joins TRBV12-5 and TRBJ2-2; perhaps TRBD2 as D (6 bases). From germline, CDR1 is LGHNT and CDR2 FRNRAP. The V and J ends lost 3 bases and 6 bases respectively, with 23 bases between them. CDR3 length equals 18 residues. CDR3 loop: CASGFSPRQGGRAGELFF. The CDR3 DNA reads TGTGCTAGTGGTTTTTCCCCGAGGCAGGGAGGAAGGGCCGGGGAGCTGTTTTTT.

The count of this clone is one. The V and J genes are TRBV9 and TRBJ1-1; D is unclear. The V gene lost 0 bases and the J gene lost 2 bases, with 11 bases spanning the gap. The V gene's germline CDR1 is SGDLS and CDR2 YYNGEE. This CDR3 region has 15 residues. CDR3 DNA: TGTGCCAGCAGCGTAGGTGGAACAGAAAACACTGAAGCTTTCTTT. It yields the protein CASSVGGTENTEAFF. The entire variable domain, with the rest obtained from reference TRBV9 and TRBJ1-1, is as follows: DSGVTQTPKHLITATGQRVTLRCSPRSGDLSVYWYQQSLDQGLQFLIQYYNGEERAKGNILERFSAQQFPDLHSELNLSSLELGDSALYFCASSVGGTENTEAFFGQGTRLTVV.

This rearrangement joins TRBV18 to TRBJ2-7; D possibly corresponds to TRBD2 (6 bases). Between the trimmed V and J ends, which lost 3 bases and 4 bases, there was a span of 7 bases. The length of the CDR3 is 12 residues. Germline assignment: CDR1 KGHSH and CDR2 LQKENI. Here the CDR3 reads CASSPEGYEQYF. In nucleotides, the CDR3 is TGTGCCAGCTCACCGGAGGGGTACGAGCAGTACTTC.

The V gene is TRBV7-2, the J gene TRBJ2-5; 7 bases align to TRBD2. The germline V gene has CDR1 SGHTA and CDR2 FQGNSA. The CDR3 is 16 amino acids. Trimming took 3 bases from V and 2 from J; bases not matched to a gene: 9. CDR3 region: CASSLGQRGRQETQYF. The CDR3 DNA is TGTGCCAGCAGCTTGGGTCAGCGCGGGAGACAAGAGACCCAGTACTTC.

The chain combines TRBV7-2 with TRBJ1-1; a possible D gene is TRBD1 (6 bases). V lost 5 bases to trimming and J lost 2 bases, with 12 bases between them. Germline V gene lookup returns CDR1 SGHTA and CDR2 FQGNSA. The CDR3 extends over 14 amino acids. The CDR3 here is CASSAQGLNTEAFF. The CDR3 DNA follows: TGTGCCAGCAGCGCACAGGGATTAAACACTGAAGCTTTCTTT. Full variable domain (remainder filled in from reference TRBV7-2 and TRBJ1-1): GAGVSQSPSNKVTEKGKDVELRCDPISGHTALYWYRQSLGQGLEFLIYFQGNSAPDKSGLPSDRFSAERTGGSVSTLTIQRTQQEDSAVYLCASSAQGLNTEAFFGQGTRLTVV.

The genes are TRBV25-1 and TRBJ1-6, with D possibly being TRBD1 (5 bases). Trimming stripped 1 base from V and 3 bases from J, with 10 bases between. CDR3 length: 16 amino acids. CDR1 and CDR2 from the germline V gene are MGHDK and SYGVNS. CDR3 sequence: CASSEWAGNYNSPLHF. The CDR3 bases are TGTGCCAGCAGTGAATGGGCAGGGAACTATAATTCACCCCTCCACTTT.

The V call is TRBV6-2 or TRBV6-3, the J call TRBJ2-7, with TRBD1 as a possible D gene (6 bases). The CDR3 totals 14 residues. Germline V gene lookup returns CDR1 MNHEY and CDR2 SVGEGT. Trimming took 5 bases from V and 3 from J, leaving 14 bases between them. The CDR3 coding sequence is TGTGCCAGCAGTCGTTCGGGACACTTCTACGAGCAGTACTTC. It translates to CASSRSGHFYEQYF.

This chain joins TRBV6-5 and TRBJ2-3; D might be TRBD1 (5 bases). There are 14 residues in the CDR3. Trimming left V 4 bases short and J 6 bases short, with 14 bases between. Germline V gene sequence: CDR1 MNHEY, CDR2 SVGAGI. For the CDR3, the DNA is TGTGCCAGCAGTTCCCCCAGGGTTCGGGATACGCAGTATTTT. Translated, it gives CASSSPRVRDTQYF.

This chain connects TRBV7-3 to TRBJ2-3, with TRBD1 matching 7 bases. Unmatched junction bases numbered 12, after V lost 4 bases and J lost 2 bases. The CDR3 contains 17 residues. CDR1 and CDR2 (germline): SGHTA, FQGTGA. The CDR3 DNA reads as TGTGCCAGCAGCTCAATGGGTCAGGGGGTGCTCACAGATACGCAGTATTTT. Translating gives CASSSMGQGVLTDTQYF.